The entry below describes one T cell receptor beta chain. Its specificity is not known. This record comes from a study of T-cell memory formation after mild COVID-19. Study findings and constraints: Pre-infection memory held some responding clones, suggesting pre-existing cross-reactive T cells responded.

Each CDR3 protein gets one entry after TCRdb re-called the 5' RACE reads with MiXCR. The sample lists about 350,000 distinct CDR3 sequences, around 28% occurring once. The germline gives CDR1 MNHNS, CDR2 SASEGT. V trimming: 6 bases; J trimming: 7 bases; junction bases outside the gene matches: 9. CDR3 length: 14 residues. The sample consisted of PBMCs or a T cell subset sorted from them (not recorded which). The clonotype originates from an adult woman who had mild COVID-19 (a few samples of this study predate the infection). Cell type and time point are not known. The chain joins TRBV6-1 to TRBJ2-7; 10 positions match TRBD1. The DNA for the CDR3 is TGTGCCAGCAGGACGGGACAGGGGAAAAGGGAGCAGTACTTC. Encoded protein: CASRTGQGKREQYF.